This entry features one T cell receptor beta chain sequence. This entry is derived from a study of blood T cell repertoires in COVID-19. Background on the study: Italy, Spain and the United States were the sources of the convalescent and acute COVID-19 samples. PBMCs, B-cell-depleted T cells, or T cells provided the cDNA or gDNA that made up the material.

The CDR3 has 15 residues. The V end lost 3 bases, the J end lost 6 bases, and 15 bases lay between the germline ends. Germline V CDR1 and CDR2: KGHDR, SFDVKD. Sequencing was performed with immunoSEQ multiplex PCR; in TCRdb, only in-frame clones are kept and a portion is missing. The data hold about 250,000 clones, with approximately 85% observed a single time. Seattle participants joined during active infection and were tracked over time. What was sequenced was peripheral blood. The chain has TRBV24-1 and TRBJ2-3, with D unresolved. The sequence was obtained from a human donor with COVID-19, enrolled during active disease. The donor label of this sample is uncertain. CDR3 region: CATSDAVPARDTQYF. The CDR3 DNA reads TGTGCCACCAGTGATGCGGTCCCCGCAAGGGATACGCAGTATTTT.